This T cell receptor beta chain was recorded in a study of T cell responses to AZD1222 COVID-19 vaccine (dated by TCRdb to about 2021). About the study as a whole: AZD1222 recipients with second doses at about 4 weeks or about 12 weeks were pooled, because spike-specific TCR depth and breadth did not differ between schedules. TCR sequencing was performed for 230 to 250 trial participants, of whom about 200 were given two doses of AZD1222 and approximately 25 were given two doses of MenACWY control vaccine. Enrollment into the trials was organized by age into subgroups of 18-55, 56-69 and 70-plus years, and those subgroups contained about 160, 30 and 59 TCR-sequenced participants, respectively. What the study reported, not specific to this receptor: Because no day 14 peak-response samples were available, the repertoires could be characterized only after the peak T cell response. The 56-69-year group was small, and its depth increase did not reach significance, likely because of low power. The whole spike protein was spanned by vaccine-associated CD4 TCRs, and dominant responses were seen in regions 160-218 and 743-854. A significant rise in spike-specific TCR breadth and depth was observed after two AZD1222 doses relative to day 0 and relative to MenACWY recipients. Participants were mostly white British and included more females than males, and it was suggested by the authors that clonal diversity may have been underestimated. Conclusions about previously exposed vaccinees are limited, since just a handful of AZD1222 recipients were seropositive for SARS-CoV-2 at baseline. Reportedly, almost half of the unique spike-specific TCRs recognized epitopes lying outside the regions that are mutated in the B.1.351 and B.1.1.7 variants.

From the germline V gene, CDR1 is MNHEY and CDR2 is SVGAGI. From cysteine to phenylalanine, the CDR3 is 15 amino acids long. Kept here is only the CDR3 DNA, which spans 45 bases and is read in frame from base 1. V is cut back by 8 bases and J by 3 bases, with 7 bases in the junction unmatched. In light of the paper, this sample's time point label describes: baseline before first vaccination. Samples from vaccinated people were obtained from the UK trials COV001 and COV002, which included a single-blind randomized controlled phase 2/3 trial of AZD1222 (ChAdOx1 nCoV-19) in healthy adults. Trial participant PBMC samples were collected at day 0 and day 28 after the second dose for TCRbeta chain sequencing. The CDR3 regions of human TCRbeta chains were subjected to immunosequencing. As for the authors' bioinformatics: TCRs in the repertoires were matched against a reference library of SARS-CoV-2-specific TCRs that had been generated with the MIRA antigen-specificity platform. Breadth was defined as the fraction of unique TCRs that were SARS-CoV-2-associated, and depth was defined as the fraction of total T cells that were SARS-CoV-2-associated. Using the MIRA data, each spike-specific TCR was mapped to the spike region that the TCR reacts to and placed in a CD4 or CD8 class. Log10-transformed breadth and depth values were compared by one-way ANOVA with Sidak's multiple comparisons tests. TCRdb took over this immuneACCESS table, retaining in-frame rearrangements with V and J assigned. Such tables are incomplete; in checked studies, under half of the missing clones stem from an unresolved V gene, and the remainder is unexplained. Clone size and the V and J calls come from that table; the DNA yielded D and trimming. The sample data list approximately 160,000 clones, and about 90% of these were observed just once. The ten largest clones capture approximately 5% of the sample.

Remarks on this clone: Which antigen it targets is not known. The record has no base qualities; no much larger clone is one base away.

The sequence joins TRBV6-5 to TRBJ2-1, with 10 bases in between that match TRBD1. Source: peripheral blood, taken on day 0 of AZD1222 vaccination. The sequence derives from an adult in good health. The nucleotides are TGTGCCAGCCGAAAAGACAGGGGGCTCTACAATGAGCAGTTCTTC. This sequence encodes CASRKDRGLYNEQFF.